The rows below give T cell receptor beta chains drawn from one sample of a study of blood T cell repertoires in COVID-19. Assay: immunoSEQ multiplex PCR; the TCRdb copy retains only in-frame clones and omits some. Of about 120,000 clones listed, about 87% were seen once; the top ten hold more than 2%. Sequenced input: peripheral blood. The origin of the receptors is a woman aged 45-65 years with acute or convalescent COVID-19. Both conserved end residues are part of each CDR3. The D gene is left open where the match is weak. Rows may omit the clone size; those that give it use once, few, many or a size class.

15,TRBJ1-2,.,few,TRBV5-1,CASTGQGSASYGYTF,TGCGCCAGCACCGGCCAGGGGTCTGCGTCCTATGGCTACACCTTC
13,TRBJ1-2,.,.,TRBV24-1,CATRTSRGYGYTF,TGTGCCACTAGGACCTCACGGGGCTATGGCTACACCTTC
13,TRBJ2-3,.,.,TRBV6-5,CASREGNTDTQYF,TGTGCCAGTCGAGAGGGTAACACAGATACGCAGTATTTT
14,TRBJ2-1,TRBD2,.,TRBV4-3,CASSPGLAGGEQFF,TGCGCCAGCAGCCCGGGACTAGCGGGAGGAGAGCAGTTCTTC
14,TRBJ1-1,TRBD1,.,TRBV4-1,CASSQEGTVSGAFF,TGCGCCAGCAGCCAAGAAGGGACAGTAAGTGGAGCTTTCTTT
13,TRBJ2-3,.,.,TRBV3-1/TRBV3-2,CASSHPGMGTQYF,TGTGCCAGCAGCCATCCAGGTATGGGTACGCAGTATTTT
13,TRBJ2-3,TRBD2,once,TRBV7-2,CASSSRESDTQYF,TGTGCCAGCAGCTCGCGGGAGTCAGATACGCAGTATTTT
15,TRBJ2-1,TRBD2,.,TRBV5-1,CASSWGGRLQREQFF,TGCGCCAGCAGCTGGGGAGGGCGCTTACAACGTGAGCAGTTCTTC
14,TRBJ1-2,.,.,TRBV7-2,CASSLVWQGNGYTF,TGTGCCAGCAGCTTAGTGTGGCAGGGAAATGGCTACACCTTC
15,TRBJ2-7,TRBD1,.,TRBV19,CASSLSGTAYYEQYF,TGTGCCAGTAGCTTGTCCGGGACAGCCTACTACGAGCAGTACTTC
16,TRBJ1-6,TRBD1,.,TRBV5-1,CASSLGRTGSNSPLHF,TGCGCCAGCAGCTTGGGTAGGACAGGCTCTAATTCACCCCTCCACTTT
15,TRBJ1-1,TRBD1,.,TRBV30,CAWTKTGGRRTEAFF,TGTGCCTGGACAAAGACAGGGGGAAGGCGCACTGAAGCTTTCTTT
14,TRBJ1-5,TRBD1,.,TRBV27,CASSQQGANQPQHF,TGTGCCAGCAGTCAACAGGGGGCCAATCAGCCCCAGCATTTT
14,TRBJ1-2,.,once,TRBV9,CASSHPGGDYGYTF,TGTGCCAGCAGTCACCCAGGAGGGGACTATGGCTACACCTTC
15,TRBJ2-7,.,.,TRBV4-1,CASSQGDRSSYEQYF,TGCGCCAGCAGCCAAGGAGACAGAAGCTCCTACGAGCAGTACTTC